This note documents a single TCR beta chain sequence. This entry belongs to a study of blood T cell repertoires in COVID-19. Study details: From the United States, Italy and Spain came samples of acute and convalescent COVID-19. T cells, B-cell-depleted T cells, or PBMCs provided the cDNA or gDNA that served as material.

In the study's own analysis: Nucleated cell counts were estimated from reference gene primer amplification. Method: immunoSEQ multiplex PCR; TCRdb's copy keeps in-frame clones and lacks some. The D gene and trimming were derived from the DNA, and the V and J assignments and clone size from that table. In the table there are approximately 60,000 clones, around four fifths of which are singletons. The CDR3 covers 16 residues. V was trimmed by 0 bases and J by 2 bases, leaving 13 bases between them. CDR1 is MNHEY, CDR2 SVGAGI, per germline. The sample consisted of peripheral blood. V gene TRBV6-5 combines with J gene TRBJ1-2; D unclear. The receptor comes from a man aged 80 or over with acute or convalescent COVID-19. The CDR3 loop reads CASSYSRVEPNYGYTF. CDR3 sequence (DNA): TGTGCCAGCAGTTACTCCCGCGTGGAGCCGAACTATGGCTACACCTTC.